This is a list of T cell receptor beta chains from one sample in a study of shared clonotypes between healthy human individuals. The data were produced by immunoSEQ multiplex PCR, yet TCRdb's version contains in-frame clones alone and is incomplete. The profile shows 2 million to 3 million clones, approximately 93% of them singletons. Sequencing was done on a sample of naive CD4+ T cells from PBMCs. The receptors were sampled from a man between 18 and 29 years old in good health. Some clones in this sample may be carry-over from other donors' samples. Both conserved end residues are part of each CDR3. D genes are given only for firm matches. Clone size appears in some rows only: once, few, many, or a class for an expanded clone.

v_gene,abundance,len,d_gene,j_gene,CDR3aa,CDR3nt
TRBV5-8,-,16,-,TRBJ2-2,CASSFAYGTNTGELFF,TGTGCCAGCAGCTTCGCTTACGGGACGAACACCGGGGAGCTGTTTTTT
TRBV28,-,17,TRBD2,TRBJ2-7,CASSYFEWLAGSYEQYF,TGTGCCAGCAGTTATTTTGAGTGGCTAGCGGGGTCCTACGAGCAGTACTTC
TRBV28,-,13,-,TRBJ1-3,CASSPSGGNTIYF,TGTGCCAGCAGTCCGAGCGGTGGAAACACCATATATTTT
TRBV5-1,few,14,-,TRBJ1-1,CASTSSGAHTEAFF,TGCGCCAGCACTTCATCGGGGGCTCACACTGAAGCTTTCTTT
TRBV5-1,-,15,-,TRBJ2-6,CASSLAVSGANVLTF,TGCGCCAGCAGCTTGGCAGTCTCTGGGGCCAACGTCCTGACTTTC
TRBV5-1,-,18,-,TRBJ2-1,CASSLGARQRSLYNEQFF,TGCGCCAGCAGCTTGGGCGCCCGACAGCGAAGCCTCTACAATGAGCAGTTCTTC
TRBV27,once,17,TRBD2,TRBJ2-1,CASSLTRSGTAYNEQFF,TGTGCCAGCAGTCTCACCCGTAGCGGGACGGCCTACAATGAGCAGTTCTTC
TRBV5-1,-,14,-,TRBJ1-2,CASHTPDGIYGYTF,TGCGCCAGCCATACCCCGGACGGGATCTATGGCTACACCTTC
TRBV25-1,-,12,-,TRBJ2-5,CASSRNGVEQYF,TGTGCCAGCAGTCGGAATGGGGTTGAGCAGTACTTC
TRBV7-8,-,12,-,TRBJ2-4,CASSRSGDIQYF,TGTGCCAGCAGCCGCAGTGGTGACATTCAGTACTTC
TRBV2,-,13,-,TRBJ2-3,CATGLSEADTQYF,TGTGCCACAGGACTATCTGAAGCGGATACGCAGTATTTT
TRBV5-5,once,15,TRBD1,TRBJ1-4,CASSFGQGTNEKLFF,TGTGCCAGCAGCTTTGGACAGGGCACTAATGAAAAACTGTTTTTT
TRBV7-2,-,16,TRBD1,TRBJ2-7,CASSYSFRDREYEQYF,TGTGCCAGCAGCTACTCCTTCCGGGACAGGGAATACGAGCAGTACTTC
TRBV21-1,-,14,-,TRBJ2-5,CASSKEVPGETQYF,TGTGCCAGCAGCAAAGAAGTACCGGGGGAGACCCAGTACTTC
TRBV10-2,-,13,-,TRBJ1-2,CASGGVANYGYTF,TGCGCCAGCGGCGGGGTAGCTAACTATGGCTACACCTTC